This T cell receptor (beta chain) was documented in a study of OX40 agonist ivuxolimab in advanced cancers. The wider study: Having had anti-PD-1, anti-PD-L1 or anti-CTLA-4 therapy before was allowed, and about 42% had some. Two patients with cutaneous melanoma and one with hepatocellular carcinoma, three in total, showed partial responses.

Study-level findings and limits: Average numbers of expanded clones were greater in CD8+ T cells than in CD4+.

The protocol was immunoSEQ multiplex PCR, while the TCRdb copy is restricted to in-frame clones and leaves out a portion. The table records 65,000 to 95,000 clones, less than 95% of them present only once. On this clone: Its antigen is undetermined.

The CDR3 consists of 15 residues. The ends were cut back, 5 bases at V and 2 bases at J, with 14 bases in the middle. CDR1 and CDR2 from the germline V gene are MNHEY and SMNVEV (reference sequence). The origin of this receptor is an adult with an advanced solid tumor such as melanoma, head and neck, liver or kidney cancer. V and J are TRBV27 and TRBJ2-3; the D is unclear. Source: CD4+ or CD8+ T cells sorted from blood, taken in a trial of the OX40 agonist ivuxolimab. The CDR3 spells CASSRRLSLTDTQYF. CDR3 nucleotides: TGTGCCAGCAGTCGCCGACTCAGTCTCACAGATACGCAGTATTTT.